Presented here are 17 T cell receptor beta chains from one specimen sequenced in a study of cytomegalovirus exposure and HLA in healthy donors. Both 60 Vbeta primers and 13 Jbeta primers went into the PCR. Some clones are missing from TCRdb's copy, which holds only in-frame ones; the method was immunoSEQ multiplex PCR. The sample records about 240,000 clones, around 76% being singletons. Sequencing input: PBMCs. Every receptor here comes from a woman between 40 and 55 years old in good health and CMV-seropositive.

V gene TRBV28 combines with J gene TRBJ2-1; 10 nucleotides align to TRBD1. The CDR3 has 16 amino acids. J was trimmed by 7 bases and V by 5 bases; bases with no gene match: 11. Germline lookup yields CDR1 MDHEN and CDR2 SYDVKM. The CDR3 spells CASSRTGTGARNEQFF. CDR3 in DNA: TGTGCCAGCAGTAGGACCGGGACAGGGGCCAGGAATGAGCAGTTCTTC.

The rearrangement uses TRBV18 and TRBJ1-1; no reliable D call. Germline CDR1 and CDR2: KGHSH and LQKENI. Deletions cut 3 bases from V and 8 bases from J, with 16 bases between. CDR3 length: 14 amino acids. This CDR3 is CASSPQLELREAFF. The CDR3 bases are TGTGCCAGCTCACCCCAGTTAGAACTAAGGGAAGCTTTCTTT.

V is TRBV29-1 and J is TRBJ2-7; 10 nucleotides match TRBD1. Germline CDR1 SQVTM, CDR2 ANQGSEA. V dropped 4 bases and J dropped 5; count of bases not matched to a gene: 5. The CDR3 sequence is 13 residues long. The CDR3: CSVASGQGNEQYF. As DNA, the CDR3 is TGCAGCGTTGCCTCGGGACAGGGGAACGAGCAGTACTTC.

About this clone: At the DNA level, this CDR3 is encoded by other sequences in the same sample as well. The chain joins TRBV19 to TRBJ1-5; 7 bases map to TRBD1. This CDR3 contains 14 residues. Trimming removed 0 bases from V and 4 bases from J; junction bases left unmatched: 0. Germline V gene lookup returns CDR1 LNHDA and CDR2 SQIVND (reference sequence). The CDR3 nucleotides read TGTGCCAGTAGTATAGACAGGGGGAATCAGCCCCAGCATTTT. This gives the protein CASSIDRGNQPQHF.

This chain links TRBV19 with TRBJ1-1; D is unclear. CDR3 length: 13 amino acids. The V gene's germline CDR1 is LNHDA and CDR2 SQIVND (reference sequence). Trimming shortened V by 9 bases and J by 1 base, and 12 bases separated the two germline ends. CDR3 residues: CASSREGNTEAFF. CDR3 sequence (DNA): TGTGCCAGCTCCCGTGAGGGGAACACTGAAGCTTTCTTT.

The chain uses TRBV27 and TRBJ2-3; tentative D call: TRBD1 (6 bases). The CDR3 runs to 13 residues. V lost 4 bases and J 9 bases, leaving 14 bases between the germline ends. Germline V gives CDR1 MNHEY, CDR2 SMNVEV (reference sequence). In DNA, the CDR3 is TGTGCCAGCAGTTCGGGACATCCTAGGACGCAGTATTTT. Its translation: CASSSGHPRTQYF.

The chain carries TRBV4-3 and TRBJ1-1, with unresolved D. With 0 bases removed from V and 0 bases from J, the gap between germline ends came to 17 bases. The CDR3 has 18 amino acids. The germline gives CDR1 LGHNA, CDR2 YSLEER. The CDR3 sequence: CASSQEGPSGWMNTEAFF. The CDR3 region has the DNA TGCGCCAGCAGCCAAGAAGGGCCCTCGGGGTGGATGAACACTGAAGCTTTCTTT.

V and J are TRBV14 and TRBJ2-3; 7 bases align to TRBD2. The V gene end was trimmed by 1 base and the J gene end by 2 bases; junction bases not matched to a gene: 6. Germline lookup yields CDR1 SGHDN and CDR2 FVKESK. CDR3 length: 16 amino acids. The CDR3 nucleotides are TGTGCCAGCAGCCAAGCTTTACTAGCGAACACAGATACGCAGTATTTT. This translates into CASSQALLANTDTQYF.

The chain carries TRBV21-1 and TRBJ1-3. TRBV21-1 is a pseudogene locus. The CDR3 runs 15 residues. The CDR3 protein is CASSQRGTSGNTIYF. The DNA for the CDR3 is TGTGCCAGCAGCCAGCGGGGCACCTCTGGAAACACCATATATTTT.

This chain joins TRBV28 and TRBJ2-1; possible D gene TRBD1, 5 bases. CDR1 and CDR2 (germline): MDHEN, SYDVKM. The CDR3 totals 11 residues. Between the trimmed V and J ends, which lost 3 bases and 12 bases, there was a span of 9 bases. The CDR3 DNA follows: TGTGCCAGCAGTTTGGAAGGGGCGCAGTTCTTC. It is translated as CASSLEGAQFF.

The V and J genes are TRBV7-9 and TRBJ2-1; tentative D call: TRBD2 (7 bases). Trimming cost V 6 bases and J 1 base, with 16 bases left between them. Germline loops: CDR1 SEHNR, CDR2 FQNEAQ (reference sequence). This CDR3 contains 16 residues. In DNA form, the CDR3 reads TGTGCCAGCAGTTGGGGGGGGGCTAGGTCCTACAATGAGCAGTTCTTC. Protein sequence: CASSWGGARSYNEQFF.

The chain uses TRBV10-3 and TRBJ1-3; 9 nucleotides align to TRBD1. This CDR3 comprises 16 residues. Germline assignment: CDR1 ENHRY and CDR2 SYGVKD. The V and J ends lost 4 bases and 0 bases, in that order; junction bases with no gene match: 4. The chain's CDR3 is CAISAGTGSSGNTIYF. In DNA form, the CDR3 reads TGTGCCATCAGTGCCGGGACAGGGTCCTCTGGAAACACCATATATTTT.

Remarks on this clone: At the DNA level, this CDR3 is encoded by other sequences in the same sample as well. The chain uses TRBV29-1 and TRBJ1-2, with 12 bases identical to TRBD1. Germline CDR1 reads SQVTM; CDR2 reads ANQGSEA. V gave up 6 bases and J gave up 2 bases; unmatched junction bases: 1. The CDR3 runs 13 residues. The DNA for the CDR3 is TGCAGCGTGGGGACAGGGGGCAACTATGGCTACACCTTC. Translated, it gives CSVGTGGNYGYTF.

The chain carries TRBV5-5 and TRBJ2-5, with 8 bases identical to TRBD2. The CDR3 is 15 amino acids. The V segment lost 2 bases and the J segment 5 bases; nucleotides outside the gene matches: 8. CDR1 is SGHKS, CDR2 YYEKEE, per germline (reference sequence). The CDR3 loop reads CASSFPAGAWETQYF. CDR3 nucleotide sequence: TGTGCCAGCAGCTTTCCAGCGGGAGCGTGGGAGACCCAGTACTTC.

The gene calls are TRBV27 and TRBJ1-1; D gene ambiguous. The CDR3 has 13 residues. Trimming left V 5 bases short and J 6 bases short, with 13 bases between. Germline V lookup: CDR1 MNHEY, CDR2 SMNVEV (reference sequence). The DNA of the CDR3 is TGTGCCAGCAGTCCCTTGGAGAGGGCTGAAGCTTTCTTT. Amino acids: CASSPLERAEAFF.

The chain carries TRBV2 and TRBJ2-3; 10 nucleotides align to TRBD2. The CDR3 length is 15 residues. Germline V gene lookup returns CDR1 SNHLY and CDR2 FYNNEI. V shed 6 bases and J 4 bases; nucleotides not matched to a gene: 7. The CDR3 is CASSQRGGLADTQYF. CDR3 sequence (DNA): TGTGCCAGCAGCCAGCGGGGGGGTCTTGCAGATACGCAGTATTTT. The whole variable domain, filled in from reference TRBV2 and TRBJ2-3, reads EPEVTQTPSHQVTQMGQEVILRCVPISNHLYFYWYRQILGQKVEFLVSFYNNEISEKSEIFDDQFSVERPDGSNFTLKIRSTKLEDSAMYFCASSQRGGLADTQYFGPGTRLTVL.

The J gene is TRBJ2-1, the V gene TRBV4-1, with D perhaps matching TRBD1 (6 bases). There are 13 residues in the CDR3. The V end was cut by 3 bases, the J end by 8 bases, with 11 bases between. Germline CDR1 reads MGHRA; CDR2 reads YSYEKL. The CDR3 DNA is TGCGCCAGCAGCCACCTAGGGGGAGATGAGCAGTTCTTC. It translates to CASSHLGGDEQFF.